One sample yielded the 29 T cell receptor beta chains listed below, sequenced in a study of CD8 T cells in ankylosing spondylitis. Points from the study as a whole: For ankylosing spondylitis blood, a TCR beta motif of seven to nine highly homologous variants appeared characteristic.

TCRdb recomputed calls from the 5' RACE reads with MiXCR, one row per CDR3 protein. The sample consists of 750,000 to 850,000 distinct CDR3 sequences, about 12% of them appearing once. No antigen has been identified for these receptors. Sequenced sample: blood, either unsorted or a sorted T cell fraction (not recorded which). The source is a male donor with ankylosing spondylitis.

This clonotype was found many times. The CDR3 nucleotides read TGTGCCAGCAGTTCGGGACGGCTCTACGAGCAGTACTTC. Residues: CASSSGRLYEQYF. This chain connects TRBV28 to TRBJ2-7; D tentatively fits TRBD1 or TRBD2 (5 bases each). V lost 4 bases and J 3 bases, leaving 10 bases between the germline ends. CDR1 is MDHEN, CDR2 SYDVKM, per germline. This CDR3 is built from 13 residues.

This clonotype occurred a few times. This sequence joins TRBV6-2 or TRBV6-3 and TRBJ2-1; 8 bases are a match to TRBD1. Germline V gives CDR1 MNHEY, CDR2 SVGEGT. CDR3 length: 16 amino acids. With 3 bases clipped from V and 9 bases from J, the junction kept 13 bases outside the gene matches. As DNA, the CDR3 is TGTGCCAGCAGTTATTACCGGACAGGGAGATTGACTGAGCAGTTCTTC. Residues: CASSYYRTGRLTEQFF.

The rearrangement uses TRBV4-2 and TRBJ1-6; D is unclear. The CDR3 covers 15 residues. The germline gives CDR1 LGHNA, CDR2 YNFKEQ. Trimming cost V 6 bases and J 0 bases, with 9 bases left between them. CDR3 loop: CASRGWSSYNSPLHF. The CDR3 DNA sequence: TGTGCCAGCAGAGGATGGAGCTCCTATAATTCACCCCTCCACTTT.

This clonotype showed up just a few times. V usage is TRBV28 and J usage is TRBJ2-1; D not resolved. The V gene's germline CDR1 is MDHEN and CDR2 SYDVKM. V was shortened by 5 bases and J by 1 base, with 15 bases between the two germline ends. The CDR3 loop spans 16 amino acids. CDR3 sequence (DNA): TGTGCCAGCAGTCCTCTTTCGGGCGGATCCTACAATGAGCAGTTCTTC. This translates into CASSPLSGGSYNEQFF.

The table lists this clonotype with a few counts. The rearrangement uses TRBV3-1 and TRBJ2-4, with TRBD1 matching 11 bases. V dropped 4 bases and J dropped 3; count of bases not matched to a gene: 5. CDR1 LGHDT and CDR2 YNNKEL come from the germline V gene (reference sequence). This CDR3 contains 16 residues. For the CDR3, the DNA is TGTGCCAGCAGCCGCGGACAGGGGGCCCGCAAAAACATTCAGTACTTC. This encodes CASSRGQGARKNIQYF. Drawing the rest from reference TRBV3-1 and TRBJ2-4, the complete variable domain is DTAVSQTPKYLVTQMGNDKSIKCEQNLGHDTMYWYKQDSKKFLKIMFSYNNKELIINETVPNRFSPKSPDKAHLNLHINSLELGDSAVYFCASSRGQGARKNIQYFGAGTRLSVL.

The CDR3 spells CASSLAGGAYAEAFF. Written as DNA, the CDR3 is TGTGCCAGCAGCTTAGCGGGGGGGGCCTACGCTGAAGCTTTCTTT. The V gene is TRBV7-2, the J gene TRBJ1-1, with D maybe TRBD1 (6 bases). The CDR3 has 15 amino acids. Trimming shortened V by 0 bases and J by 6 bases, and 14 bases separated the two germline ends. In germline, CDR1 is SGHTA, CDR2 FQGNSA. Filled out from reference TRBV7-2 and TRBJ1-1, the complete variable domain reads GAGVSQSPSNKVTEKGKDVELRCDPISGHTALYWYRQSLGQGLEFLIYFQGNSAPDKSGLPSDRFSAERTGGSVSTLTIQRTQQEDSAVYLCASSLAGGAYAEAFFGQGTRLTVV.

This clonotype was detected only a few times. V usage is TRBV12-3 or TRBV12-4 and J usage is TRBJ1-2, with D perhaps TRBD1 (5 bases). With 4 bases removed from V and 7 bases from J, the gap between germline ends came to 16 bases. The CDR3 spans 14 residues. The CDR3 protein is CASSSRRYGGGYTF. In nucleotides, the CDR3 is TGTGCCAGCAGTTCTCGAAGATACGGGGGTGGCTACACCTTC.

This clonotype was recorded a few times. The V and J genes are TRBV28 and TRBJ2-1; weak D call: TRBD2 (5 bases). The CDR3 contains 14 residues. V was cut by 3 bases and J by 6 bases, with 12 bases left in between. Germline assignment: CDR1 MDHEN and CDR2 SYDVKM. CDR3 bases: TGTGCCAGCAGTTTGGTGGGAGTGGGCAATGAGCAGTTCTTC. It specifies CASSLVGVGNEQFF.

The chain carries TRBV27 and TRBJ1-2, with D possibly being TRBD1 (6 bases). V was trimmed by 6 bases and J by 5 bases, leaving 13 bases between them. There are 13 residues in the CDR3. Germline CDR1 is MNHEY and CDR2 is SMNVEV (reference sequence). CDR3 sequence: CASSLRGRYGYTF. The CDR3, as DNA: TGTGCCAGCAGCCTCAGGGGACGGTATGGCTACACCTTC.

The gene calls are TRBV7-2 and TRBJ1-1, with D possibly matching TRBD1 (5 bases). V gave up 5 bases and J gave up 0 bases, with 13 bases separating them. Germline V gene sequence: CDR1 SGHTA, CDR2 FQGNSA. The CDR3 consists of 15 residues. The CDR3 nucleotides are TGTGCCAGCAGCCCGGGGGGGGGTTTGAACACTGAAGCTTTCTTT. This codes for CASSPGGGLNTEAFF.

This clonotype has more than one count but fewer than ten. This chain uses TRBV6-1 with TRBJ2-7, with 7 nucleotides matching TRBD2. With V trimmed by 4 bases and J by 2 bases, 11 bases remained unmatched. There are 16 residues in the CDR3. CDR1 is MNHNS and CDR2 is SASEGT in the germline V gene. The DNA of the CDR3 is TGTGCCAGCAGTGTCGGGGTGGGGACTAACACCTACGAGCAGTACTTC. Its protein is CASSVGVGTNTYEQYF.

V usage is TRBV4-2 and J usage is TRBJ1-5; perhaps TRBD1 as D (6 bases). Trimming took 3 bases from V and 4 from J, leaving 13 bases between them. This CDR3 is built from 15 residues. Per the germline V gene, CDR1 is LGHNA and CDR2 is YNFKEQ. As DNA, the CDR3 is TGTGCCAGCAGCCAGCCCGGACAGCGAAATCAGCCCCAGCATTTT. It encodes CASSQPGQRNQPQHF.

CDR3 in DNA: TGTGCCAGCAGTTATGCCCCTCGACAGGGAGGGGAGACCCAGTACTTC. Translated, it gives CASSYAPRQGGETQYF. The chain couples TRBV12-3 or TRBV12-4 to TRBJ2-5; D may correspond to TRBD1 or TRBD2 (7 bases each). The ends were cut back, 4 bases at V and 5 bases at J, with 20 bases in the middle. The CDR3 is 16 amino acids.

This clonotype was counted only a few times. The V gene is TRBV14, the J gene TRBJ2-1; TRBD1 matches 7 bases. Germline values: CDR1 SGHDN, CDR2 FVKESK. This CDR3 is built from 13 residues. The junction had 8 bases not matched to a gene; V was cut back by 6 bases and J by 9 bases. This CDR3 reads CASRLQGMSEQFF. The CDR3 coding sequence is TGTGCCAGCAGGCTACAGGGGATGAGTGAGCAGTTCTTC.

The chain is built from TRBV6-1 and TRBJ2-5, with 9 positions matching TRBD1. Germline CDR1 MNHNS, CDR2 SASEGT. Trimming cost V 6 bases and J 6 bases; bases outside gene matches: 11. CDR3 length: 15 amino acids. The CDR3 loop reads CASRSRDRVEKTQYF. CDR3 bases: TGTGCCAGCAGGTCCCGGGACAGGGTTGAAAAGACCCAGTACTTC.

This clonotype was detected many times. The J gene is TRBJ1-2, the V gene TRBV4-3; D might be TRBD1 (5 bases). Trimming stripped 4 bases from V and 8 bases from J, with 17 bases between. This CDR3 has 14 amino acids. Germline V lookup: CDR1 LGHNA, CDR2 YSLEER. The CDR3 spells CASSLYPGRDGYTF. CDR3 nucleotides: TGCGCCAGCAGCCTCTACCCGGGGAGGGACGGCTACACCTTC.

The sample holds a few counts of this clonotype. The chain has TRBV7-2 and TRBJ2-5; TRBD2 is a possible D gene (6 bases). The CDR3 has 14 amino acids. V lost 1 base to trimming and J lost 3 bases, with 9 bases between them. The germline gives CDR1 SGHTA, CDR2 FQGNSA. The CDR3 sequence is CASSLGGMEETQYF. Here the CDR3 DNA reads TGTGCCAGCAGCTTAGGCGGGATGGAAGAGACCCAGTACTTC. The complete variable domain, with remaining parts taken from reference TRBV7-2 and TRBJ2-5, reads GAGVSQSPSNKVTEKGKDVELRCDPISGHTALYWYRQSLGQGLEFLIYFQGNSAPDKSGLPSDRFSAERTGGSVSTLTIQRTQQEDSAVYLCASSLGGMEETQYFGPGTRLLVL.

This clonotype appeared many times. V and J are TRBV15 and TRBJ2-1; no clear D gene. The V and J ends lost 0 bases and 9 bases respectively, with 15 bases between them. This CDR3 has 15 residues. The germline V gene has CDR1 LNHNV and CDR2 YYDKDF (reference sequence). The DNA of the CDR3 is TGTGCCACCAGCAGAGATATAACGGCCGGAGTTGAGCAGTTCTTC. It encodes CATSRDITAGVEQFF.

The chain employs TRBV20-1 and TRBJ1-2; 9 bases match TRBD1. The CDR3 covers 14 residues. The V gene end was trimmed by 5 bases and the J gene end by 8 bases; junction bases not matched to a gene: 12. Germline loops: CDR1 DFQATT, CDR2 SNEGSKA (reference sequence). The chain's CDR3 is CSASESNRGRGYTF. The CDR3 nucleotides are TGCAGTGCTTCAGAGAGTAACAGGGGGCGAGGCTACACCTTC.

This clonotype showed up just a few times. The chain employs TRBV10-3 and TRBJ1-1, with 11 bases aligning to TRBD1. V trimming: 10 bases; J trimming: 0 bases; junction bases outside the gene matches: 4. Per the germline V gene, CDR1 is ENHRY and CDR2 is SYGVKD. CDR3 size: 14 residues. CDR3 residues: CATWTGGMNTEAFF. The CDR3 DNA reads TGTGCCACCTGGACAGGGGGCATGAACACTGAAGCTTTCTTT.

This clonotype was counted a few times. Here the CDR3 reads CASSLKYRDRGNEQYF. In DNA form, the CDR3 reads TGTGCCAGCAGCTTAAAATACCGGGACAGGGGTAACGAGCAGTACTTC. This rearrangement joins TRBV7-8 to TRBJ2-7, with 10 nucleotides matching TRBD1. The junction had 9 bases not matched to a gene; V was cut back by 2 bases and J by 5 bases. The CDR3 consists of 16 residues. Per the germline V gene, CDR1 is SGHVS and CDR2 is FQNEAQ.

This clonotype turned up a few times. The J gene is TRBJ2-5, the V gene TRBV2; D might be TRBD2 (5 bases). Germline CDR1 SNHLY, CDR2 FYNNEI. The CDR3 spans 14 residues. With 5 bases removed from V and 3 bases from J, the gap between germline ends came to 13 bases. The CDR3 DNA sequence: TGTGCCAGCAGTTGGTCTAGCAACGAAGAGACCCAGTACTTC. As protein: CASSWSSNEETQYF.

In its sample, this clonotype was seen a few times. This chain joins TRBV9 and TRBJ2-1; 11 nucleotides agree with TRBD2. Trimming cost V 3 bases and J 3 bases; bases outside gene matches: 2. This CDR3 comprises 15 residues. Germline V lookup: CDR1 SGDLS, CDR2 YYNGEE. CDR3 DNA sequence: TGTGCCAGCAGCGATAGCGGGGGGGTCTACAATGAGCAGTTCTTC. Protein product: CASSDSGGVYNEQFF.

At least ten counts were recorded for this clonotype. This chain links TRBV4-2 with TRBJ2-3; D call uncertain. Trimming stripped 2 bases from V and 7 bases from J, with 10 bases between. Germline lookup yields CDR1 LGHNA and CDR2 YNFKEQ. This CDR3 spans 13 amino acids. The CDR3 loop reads CASSQQIPNTQYF. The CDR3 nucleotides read TGTGCCAGCAGCCAACAGATTCCAAATACGCAGTATTTT.

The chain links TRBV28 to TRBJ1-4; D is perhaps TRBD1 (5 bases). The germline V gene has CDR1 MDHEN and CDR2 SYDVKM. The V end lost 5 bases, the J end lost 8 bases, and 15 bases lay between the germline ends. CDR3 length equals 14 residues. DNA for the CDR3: TGTGCCAGCAGTCCGGTGAGGGGCAGGGAAAAACTGTTTTTT. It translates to CASSPVRGREKLFF. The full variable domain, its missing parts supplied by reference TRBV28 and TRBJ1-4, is DVKVTQSSRYLVKRTGEKVFLECVQDMDHENMFWYRQDPGLGLRLIYFSYDVKMKEKGDIPEGYSVSREKKERFSLILESASTNQTSMYLCASSPVRGREKLFFGSGTQLSVL.

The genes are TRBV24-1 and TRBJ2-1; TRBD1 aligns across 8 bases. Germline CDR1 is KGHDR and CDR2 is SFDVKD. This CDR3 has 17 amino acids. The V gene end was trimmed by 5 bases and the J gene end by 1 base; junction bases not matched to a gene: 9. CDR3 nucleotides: TGTGCCACCAGTGGGGCCGGGACAGGTAGTTCCTACAATGAGCAGTTCTTC. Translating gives CATSGAGTGSSYNEQFF.

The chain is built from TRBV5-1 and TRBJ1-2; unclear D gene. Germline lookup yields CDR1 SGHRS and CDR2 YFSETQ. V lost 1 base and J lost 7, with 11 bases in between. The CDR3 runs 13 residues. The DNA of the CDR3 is TGCGCCAGCAGCTTGAGCCGGTTGGGTGGCTACACCTTC. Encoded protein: CASSLSRLGGYTF.

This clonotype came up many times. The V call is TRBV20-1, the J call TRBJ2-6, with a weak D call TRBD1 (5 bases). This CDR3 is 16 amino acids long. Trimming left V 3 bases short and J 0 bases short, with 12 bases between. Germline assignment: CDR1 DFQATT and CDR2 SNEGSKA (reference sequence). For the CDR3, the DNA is TGCAGTGCTAGCGACAGCCCGTCCTCTGGGGCCAACGTCCTGACTTTC. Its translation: CSASDSPSSGANVLTF.

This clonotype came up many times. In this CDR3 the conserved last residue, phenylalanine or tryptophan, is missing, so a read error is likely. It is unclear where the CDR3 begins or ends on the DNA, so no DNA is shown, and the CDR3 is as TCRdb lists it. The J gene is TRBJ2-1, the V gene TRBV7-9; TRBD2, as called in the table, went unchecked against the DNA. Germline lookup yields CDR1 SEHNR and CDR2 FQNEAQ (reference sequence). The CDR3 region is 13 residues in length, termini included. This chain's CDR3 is CASSLDQGRQPFL.